This paragraph reports one T cell receptor beta chain. Its antigen remains unknown. The sample belongs to a study of cytomegalovirus exposure and HLA in healthy donors. Broader study findings: While the bulk of TCR sequences proved rare, some public TCRs turned up in many donors.

The PCR employed 60 Vbeta primers together with 13 Jbeta primers. Produced via immunoSEQ multiplex PCR; TCRdb's table is partial and in-frame only. The data contain approximately 94,000 clones, roughly 72% of them singletons. V lost 0 bases and J 2 bases, leaving 14 bases between the germline ends. CDR3 size: 17 residues. Per germline, CDR1 SGHVS and CDR2 FQNEAQ. Input material: PBMCs. The rearrangement links TRBV7-8 to TRBJ1-5; perhaps TRBD1 as D (6 bases). This TCR was recovered from a man aged 30 to 39 in good health and CMV-seropositive. For the CDR3, the DNA is TGTGCCAGCAGCTTAGCCGCGGGGGGGCTTCGCAATCAGCCCCAGCATTTT. Amino acid sequence: CASSLAAGGLRNQPQHF. Full variable domain (rest looked up from reference TRBV7-8 and TRBJ1-5): GAGVSQSPRYKVAKRGQDVALRCDPISGHVSLFWYQQALGQGPEFLTYFQNEAQLDKSGLPSDRFFAERPEGSVSTLKIQRTQQEDSAVYLCASSLAAGGLRNQPQHFGDGTRLSIL.